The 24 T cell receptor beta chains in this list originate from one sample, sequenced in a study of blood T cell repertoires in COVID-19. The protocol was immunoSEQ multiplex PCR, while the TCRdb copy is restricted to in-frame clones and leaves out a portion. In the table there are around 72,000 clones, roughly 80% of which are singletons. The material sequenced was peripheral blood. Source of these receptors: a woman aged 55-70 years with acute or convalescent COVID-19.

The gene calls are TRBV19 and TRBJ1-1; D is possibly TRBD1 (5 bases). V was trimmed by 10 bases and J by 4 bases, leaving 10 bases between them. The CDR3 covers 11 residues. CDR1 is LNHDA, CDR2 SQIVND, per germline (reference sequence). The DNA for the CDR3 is TGTGCCACCACAAGGGGCACTGAAGCTTTCTTT. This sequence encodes CATTRGTEAFF.

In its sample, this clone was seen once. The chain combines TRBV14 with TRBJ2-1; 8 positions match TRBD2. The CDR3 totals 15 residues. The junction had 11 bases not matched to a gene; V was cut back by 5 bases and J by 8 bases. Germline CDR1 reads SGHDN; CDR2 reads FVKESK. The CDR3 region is CASSLLRTSLDEQFF. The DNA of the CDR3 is TGTGCCAGCAGCTTGTTGCGGACTAGCCTCGATGAGCAGTTCTTC. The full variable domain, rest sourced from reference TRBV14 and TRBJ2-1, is EAGVTQFPSHSVIEKGQTVTLRCDPISGHDNLYWYRRVMGKEIKFLLHFVKESKQDESGMPNNRFLAERTGGTYSTLKVQPAELEDSGVYFCASSLLRTSLDEQFFGPGTRLTVL.

The CDR3 region is CASSESRDKNTEAFF. As DNA, the CDR3 is TGCGCCAGCAGTGAGTCCCGGGACAAGAACACTGAAGCTTTCTTT. The chain couples TRBV10-2 to TRBJ1-1, with D possibly matching TRBD1 (6 bases). Trimming took off 0 bases at V and 1 base at J, with 9 bases between the two ends. The CDR3 length is 15 residues. The germline V gene has CDR1 WSHSY and CDR2 SAAADI.

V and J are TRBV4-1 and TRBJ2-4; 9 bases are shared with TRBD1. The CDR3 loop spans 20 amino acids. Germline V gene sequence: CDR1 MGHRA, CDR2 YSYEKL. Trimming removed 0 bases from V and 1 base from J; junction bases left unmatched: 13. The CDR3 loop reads CASSQDGGQGIRRAKNIQYF. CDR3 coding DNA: TGCGCCAGCAGCCAAGATGGCGGACAGGGGATAAGGAGGGCCAAAAACATTCAGTACTTC.

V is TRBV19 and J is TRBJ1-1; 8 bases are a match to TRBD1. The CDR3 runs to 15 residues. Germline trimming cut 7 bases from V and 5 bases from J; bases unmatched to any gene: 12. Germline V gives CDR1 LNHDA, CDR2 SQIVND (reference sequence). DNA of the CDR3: TGTGCCAGTAAAGGTGACCGGGACAGGATGACTGAAGCTTTCTTT. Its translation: CASKGDRDRMTEAFF.

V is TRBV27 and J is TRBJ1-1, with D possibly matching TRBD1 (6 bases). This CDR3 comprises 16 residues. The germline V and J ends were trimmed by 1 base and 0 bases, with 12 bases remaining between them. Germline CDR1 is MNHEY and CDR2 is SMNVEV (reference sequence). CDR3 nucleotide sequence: TGTGCCAGCAGTTTATGGACAGTTCCTATGAACACTGAAGCTTTCTTT. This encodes CASSLWTVPMNTEAFF.

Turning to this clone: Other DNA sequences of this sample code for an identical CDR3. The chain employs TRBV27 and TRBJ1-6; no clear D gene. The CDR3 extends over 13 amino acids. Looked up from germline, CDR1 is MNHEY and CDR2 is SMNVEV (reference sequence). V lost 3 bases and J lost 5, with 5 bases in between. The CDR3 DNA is TGTGCCAGCAGTTTCAGGAATAATTCACCCCTCCACTTT. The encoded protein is CASSFRNNSPLHF.

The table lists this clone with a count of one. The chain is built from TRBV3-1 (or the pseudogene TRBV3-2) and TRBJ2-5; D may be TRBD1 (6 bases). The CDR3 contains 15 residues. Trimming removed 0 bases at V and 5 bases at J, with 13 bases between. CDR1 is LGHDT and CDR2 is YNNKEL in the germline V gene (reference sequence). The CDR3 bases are TGTGCCAGCAGCCAAGAGACTGGGGGCGCGGAGACCCAGTACTTC. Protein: CASSQETGGAETQYF.

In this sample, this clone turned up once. The CDR3 nucleotides read TGTGCCAGCCAGCAGAGCGCAGGGGTTAATTCACCCCTCCACTTT. It is translated as CASQQSAGVNSPLHF. The V gene is TRBV5-4, the J gene TRBJ1-6; possibly TRBD1 for D (6 bases). Germline assignment: CDR1 SGHNT and CDR2 YYREEE (reference sequence). The CDR3 sequence is 15 residues long. The germline V and J ends were trimmed by 7 bases and 6 bases, with 17 bases remaining between them.

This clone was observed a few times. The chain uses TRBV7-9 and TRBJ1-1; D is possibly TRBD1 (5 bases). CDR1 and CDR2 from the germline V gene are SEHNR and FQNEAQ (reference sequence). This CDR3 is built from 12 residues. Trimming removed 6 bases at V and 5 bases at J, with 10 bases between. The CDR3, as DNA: TGTGCCAGCAGTTTCAAGGGGACTGAAGCTTTCTTT. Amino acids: CASSFKGTEAFF.

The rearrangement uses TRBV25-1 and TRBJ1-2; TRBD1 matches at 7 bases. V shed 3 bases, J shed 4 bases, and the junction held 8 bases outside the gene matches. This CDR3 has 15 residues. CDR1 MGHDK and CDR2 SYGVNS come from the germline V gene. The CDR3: CASSDVRGRSYGYTF. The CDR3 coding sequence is TGTGCCAGCAGTGATGTAAGGGGGCGCAGCTATGGCTACACCTTC.

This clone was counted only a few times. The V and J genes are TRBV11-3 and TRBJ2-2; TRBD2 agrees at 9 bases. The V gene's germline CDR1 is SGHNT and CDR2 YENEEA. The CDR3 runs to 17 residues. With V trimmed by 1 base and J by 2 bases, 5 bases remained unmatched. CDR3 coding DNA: TGTGCCAGCAGCTTAGGAGTAGCGGGGGATAACACCGGGGAGCTGTTTTTT. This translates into CASSLGVAGDNTGELFF. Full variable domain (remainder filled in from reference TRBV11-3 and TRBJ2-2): EAGVVQSPRYKIIEKKQPVAFWCNPISGHNTLYWYLQNLGQGPELLIRYENEEAVDDSQLPKDRFSAERLKGVDSTLKIQPAELGDSAVYLCASSLGVAGDNTGELFFGEGSRLTVL.

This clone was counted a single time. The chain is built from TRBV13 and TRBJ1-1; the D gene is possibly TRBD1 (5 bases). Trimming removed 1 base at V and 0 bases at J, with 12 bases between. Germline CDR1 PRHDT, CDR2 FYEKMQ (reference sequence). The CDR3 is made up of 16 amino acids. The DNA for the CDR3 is TGTGCCAGCAGCTTAGCAGGGAACGGAATGAACACTGAAGCTTTCTTT. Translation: CASSLAGNGMNTEAFF.

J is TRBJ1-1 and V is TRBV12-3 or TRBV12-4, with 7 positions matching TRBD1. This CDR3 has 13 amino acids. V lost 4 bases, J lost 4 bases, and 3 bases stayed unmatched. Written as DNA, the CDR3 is TGTGCCAGCAGTTCAGGACAGGCCACTGAAGCTTTCTTT. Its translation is CASSSGQATEAFF.

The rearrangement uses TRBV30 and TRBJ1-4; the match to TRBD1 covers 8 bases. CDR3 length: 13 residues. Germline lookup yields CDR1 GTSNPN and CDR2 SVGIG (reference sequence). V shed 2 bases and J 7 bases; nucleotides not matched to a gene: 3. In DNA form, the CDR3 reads TGTGCCTGGAGTCAGGGGGCGGGTGAAAAACTGTTTTTT. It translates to CAWSQGAGEKLFF.

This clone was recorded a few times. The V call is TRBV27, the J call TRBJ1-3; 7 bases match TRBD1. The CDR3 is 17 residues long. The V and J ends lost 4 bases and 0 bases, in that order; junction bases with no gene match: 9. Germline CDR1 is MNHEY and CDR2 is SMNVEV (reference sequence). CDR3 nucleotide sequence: TGTGCCAGCAGTTCCCGGACAGGAGCTATCTCTGGAAACACCATATATTTT. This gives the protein CASSSRTGAISGNTIYF.

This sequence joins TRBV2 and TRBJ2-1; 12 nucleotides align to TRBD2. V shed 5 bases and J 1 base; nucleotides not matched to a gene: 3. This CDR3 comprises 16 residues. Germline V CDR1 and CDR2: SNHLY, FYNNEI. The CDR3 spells CASSHGLAGSYNEQFF. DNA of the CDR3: TGTGCCAGCAGTCATGGACTAGCGGGGTCCTACAATGAGCAGTTCTTC. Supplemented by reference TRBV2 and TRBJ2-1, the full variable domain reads EPEVTQTPSHQVTQMGQEVILRCVPISNHLYFYWYRQILGQKVEFLVSFYNNEISEKSEIFDDQFSVERPDGSNFTLKIRSTKLEDSAMYFCASSHGLAGSYNEQFFGPGTRLTVL.

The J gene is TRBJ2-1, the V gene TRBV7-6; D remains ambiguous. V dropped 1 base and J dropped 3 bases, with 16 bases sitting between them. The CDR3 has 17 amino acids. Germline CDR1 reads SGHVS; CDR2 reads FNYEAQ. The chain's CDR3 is CASSLGAAGSHYNEQFF. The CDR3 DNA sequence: TGTGCCAGCAGCTTAGGCGCCGCCGGGTCCCACTACAATGAGCAGTTCTTC.

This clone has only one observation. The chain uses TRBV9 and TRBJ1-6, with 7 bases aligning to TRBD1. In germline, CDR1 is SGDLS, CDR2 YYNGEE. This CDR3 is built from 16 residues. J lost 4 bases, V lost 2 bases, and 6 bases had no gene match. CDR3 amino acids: CASSVGQDFYNSPLHF. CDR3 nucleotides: TGTGCCAGCAGCGTCGGACAGGATTTTTATAATTCACCCCTCCACTTT.

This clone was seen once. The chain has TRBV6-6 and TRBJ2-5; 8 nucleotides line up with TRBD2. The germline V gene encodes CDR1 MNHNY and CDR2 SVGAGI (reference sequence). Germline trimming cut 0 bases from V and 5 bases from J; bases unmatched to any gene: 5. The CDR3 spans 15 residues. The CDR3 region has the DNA TGTGCCAGCAGTTACTCGGCGGGGGGCTTTGAGACCCAGTACTTC. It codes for CASSYSAGGFETQYF.

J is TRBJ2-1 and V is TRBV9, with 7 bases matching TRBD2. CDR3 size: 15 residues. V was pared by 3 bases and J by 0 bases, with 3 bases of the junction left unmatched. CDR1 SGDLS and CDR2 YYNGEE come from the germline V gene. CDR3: CASSGGTNSYNEQFF. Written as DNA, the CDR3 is TGTGCCAGCAGCGGGGGGACTAACTCCTACAATGAGCAGTTCTTC.

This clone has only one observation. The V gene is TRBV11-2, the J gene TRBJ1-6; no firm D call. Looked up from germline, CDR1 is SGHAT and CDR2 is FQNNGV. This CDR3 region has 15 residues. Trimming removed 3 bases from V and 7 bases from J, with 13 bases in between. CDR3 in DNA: TGTGCCAGCAGCTTGCACGGGGAAGTCAATTCACCCCTCCACTTT. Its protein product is CASSLHGEVNSPLHF. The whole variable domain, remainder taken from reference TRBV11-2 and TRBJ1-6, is EAGVAQSPRYKIIEKRQSVAFWCNPISGHATLYWYQQILGQGPKLLIQFQNNGVVDDSQLPKDRFSAERLKGVDSTLKIQPAKLEDSAVYLCASSLHGEVNSPLHFGNGTRLTVT.

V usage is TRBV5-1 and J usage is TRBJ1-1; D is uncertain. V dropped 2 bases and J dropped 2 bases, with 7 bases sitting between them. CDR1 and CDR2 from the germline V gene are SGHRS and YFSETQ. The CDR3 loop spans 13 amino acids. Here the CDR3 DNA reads TGCGCCAGCAGCTTTGATAGAAACACTGAAGCTTTCTTT. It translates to CASSFDRNTEAFF.

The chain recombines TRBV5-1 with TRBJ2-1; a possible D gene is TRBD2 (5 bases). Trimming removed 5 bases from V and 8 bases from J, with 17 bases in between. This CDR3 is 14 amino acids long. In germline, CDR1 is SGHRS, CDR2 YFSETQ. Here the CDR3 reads CASRPGSPSYEQFF. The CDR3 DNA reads TGCGCCAGCAGGCCTGGGAGTCCCTCATATGAGCAGTTCTTC.